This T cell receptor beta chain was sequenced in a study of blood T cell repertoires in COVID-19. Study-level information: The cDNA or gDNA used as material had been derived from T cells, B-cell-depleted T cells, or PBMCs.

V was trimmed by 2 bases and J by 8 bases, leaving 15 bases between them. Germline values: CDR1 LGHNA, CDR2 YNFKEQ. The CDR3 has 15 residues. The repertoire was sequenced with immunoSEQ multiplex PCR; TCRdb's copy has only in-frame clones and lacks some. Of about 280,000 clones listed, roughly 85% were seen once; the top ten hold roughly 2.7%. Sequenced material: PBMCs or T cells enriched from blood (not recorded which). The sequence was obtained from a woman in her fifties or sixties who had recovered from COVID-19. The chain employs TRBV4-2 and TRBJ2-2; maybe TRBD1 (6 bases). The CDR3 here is CASSQWQGKGGELFF. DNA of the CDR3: TGTGCCAGCAGCCAATGGCAGGGGAAGGGAGGGGAGCTGTTTTTT.